This T cell receptor beta chain derives from a study of vaccination and CD4 T cells after COVID-19. Across the study: Post-COVID samples were collected a median about 95 days following diagnosis, spanning 35 to 161. A median of around 70 days (range 14 to 241) separated dose two from the taking of post-vaccine samples.

In regard to this clonotype: Its antigen is as yet unknown.

Researchers used the Oncomine TCR Beta short-read assay to sequence DNA from cultured CD4+ T cells. In TCRdb, the PCR reads were re-called with MiXCR into one record per CDR3 protein. The sample consists of under 20,000 distinct CDR3 sequences, around three fifths of them appearing once. Study-level results: Convalescent patients' clones that were vaccine-specific were spike mono-reactive in 304 of 307 cases.

Treatment given: roughly ten-day PBMC culture with coronavirus spike peptide pools or control peptides (ViraFEST assay). This TCR was sampled from a human donor who had recovered from COVID-19. The source material was CD4+ T cells from blood, cultured in vitro.

The CDR3 coding sequence is TGTGCCAGCAGTGGCGCGGCCACCAATCAGCCCCAGCATTTT. Translating it yields CASSGAATNQPQHF. The rearrangement uses TRBV6-1 and TRBJ1-5, with D uncertain. Trimming removed 4 bases at V and 3 bases at J, with 10 bases between. Germline CDR1 reads MNHNS; CDR2 reads SASEGT. CDR3 length: 14 amino acids.